Sequencing of this T cell receptor beta chain was carried out in a study of cytomegalovirus exposure and HLA in healthy donors. Germline CDR1 and CDR2: MNHEY and SMNVEV (reference sequence). The CDR3 loop spans 14 amino acids. V lost 0 bases to trimming and J lost 2 bases, with 8 bases between them. Primers for the PCR totalled 60 Vbeta and 13 Jbeta. Sequenced by immunoSEQ multiplex PCR; TCRdb stores in-frame clones only, minus some. The sample has approximately 130,000 clones; roughly four fifths are singletons. The chain combines TRBV27 with TRBJ2-7; unclear D gene. What was sequenced was PBMCs. The clonotype comes from a girl aged 2 to 9 in good health and CMV-seronegative. The CDR3 DNA follows: TGTGCCAGCAGTTTATCCGGGTTCCCCTACGAGCAGTACTTC. Protein: CASSLSGFPYEQYF.